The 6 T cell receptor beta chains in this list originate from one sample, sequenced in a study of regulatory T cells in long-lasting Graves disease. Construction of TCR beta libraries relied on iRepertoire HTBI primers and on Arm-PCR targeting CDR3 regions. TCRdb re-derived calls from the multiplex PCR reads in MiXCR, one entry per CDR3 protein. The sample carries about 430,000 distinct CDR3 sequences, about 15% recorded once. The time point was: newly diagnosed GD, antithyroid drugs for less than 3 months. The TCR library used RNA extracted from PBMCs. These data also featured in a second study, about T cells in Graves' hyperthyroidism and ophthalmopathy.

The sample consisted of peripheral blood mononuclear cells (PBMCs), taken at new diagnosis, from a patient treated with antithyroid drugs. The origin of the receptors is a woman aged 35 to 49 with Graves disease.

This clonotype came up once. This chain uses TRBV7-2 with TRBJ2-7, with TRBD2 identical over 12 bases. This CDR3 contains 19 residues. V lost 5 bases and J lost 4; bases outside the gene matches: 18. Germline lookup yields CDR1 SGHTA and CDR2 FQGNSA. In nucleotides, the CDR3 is TGTGCCAGCAGCCAAGTGGCGGGGTCGACTAGCGGGAGTCTGTACGAGCAGTACTTC. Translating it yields CASSQVAGSTSGSLYEQYF.

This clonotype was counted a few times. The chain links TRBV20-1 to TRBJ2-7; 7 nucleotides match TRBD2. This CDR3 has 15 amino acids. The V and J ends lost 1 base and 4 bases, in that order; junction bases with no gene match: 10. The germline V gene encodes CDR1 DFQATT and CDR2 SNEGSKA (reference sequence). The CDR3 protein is CSARGLSSSGYEQYF. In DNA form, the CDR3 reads TGCAGTGCTAGAGGGTTGAGCTCTAGCGGTTACGAGCAGTACTTC.

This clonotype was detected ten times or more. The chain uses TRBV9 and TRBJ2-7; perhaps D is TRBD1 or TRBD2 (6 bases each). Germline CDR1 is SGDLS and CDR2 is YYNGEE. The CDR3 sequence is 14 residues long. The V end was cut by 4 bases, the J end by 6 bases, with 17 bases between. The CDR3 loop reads CASSPTGGSGEQYF. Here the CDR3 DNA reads TGTGCCAGCAGCCCCACCGGGGGCTCGGGCGAGCAGTACTTC.

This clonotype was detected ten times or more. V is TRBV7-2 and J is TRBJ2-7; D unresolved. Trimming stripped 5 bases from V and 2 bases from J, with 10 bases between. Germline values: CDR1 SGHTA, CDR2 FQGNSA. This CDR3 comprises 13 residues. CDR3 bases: TGTGCCAGCAGCAACGACTGGCCCTACGAGCAGTACTTC. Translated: CASSNDWPYEQYF. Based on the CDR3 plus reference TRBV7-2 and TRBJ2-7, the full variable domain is GAGVSQSPSNKVTEKGKDVELRCDPISGHTALYWYRQSLGQGLEFLIYFQGNSAPDKSGLPSDRFSAERTGGSVSTLTIQRTQQEDSAVYLCASSNDWPYEQYFGPGTRLTVT.

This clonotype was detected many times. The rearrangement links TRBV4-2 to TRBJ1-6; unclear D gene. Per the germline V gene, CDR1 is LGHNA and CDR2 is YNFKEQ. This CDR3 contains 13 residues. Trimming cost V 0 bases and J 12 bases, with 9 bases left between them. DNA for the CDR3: TGTGCCAGCAGCCAAGATCTGGGGAGACCCCTCCACTTT. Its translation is CASSQDLGRPLHF.

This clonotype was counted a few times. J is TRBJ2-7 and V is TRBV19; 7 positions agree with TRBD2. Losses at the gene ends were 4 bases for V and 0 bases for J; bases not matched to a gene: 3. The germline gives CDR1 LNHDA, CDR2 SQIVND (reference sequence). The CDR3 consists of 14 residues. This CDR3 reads CASSKVAGSYEQYF. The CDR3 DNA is TGTGCCAGTAGTAAAGTAGCGGGCTCCTACGAGCAGTACTTC.